This is a list of T cell receptor beta chains from one sample in a study of cytomegalovirus exposure and HLA in healthy donors. Sequencing used immunoSEQ multiplex PCR; TCRdb keeps in-frame clones, though not all of them. Its clone listing holds about 140,000 clones. The specimen sequenced was PBMCs. These receptors all come from a young woman in good health and CMV-seronegative. Each CDR3 is given with its conserved first and last residue. A D gene is named only where the DNA matches it firmly.

TGTGCCAGCAGCCGACAGGGAGGCTCTGGAAACACCATATATTTT,CASSRQGGSGNTIYF,TRBD1,15,TRBJ1-3,TRBV5-4
TGCGCCAGCAGCCAATGGCTAGCGGGAGACAATGAGCAGTTCTTC,CASSQWLAGDNEQFF,TRBD2,15,TRBJ2-1,TRBV4-1
TGTGCCAGCAGCCCCTCACAGGGGTCCTACGAGCAGTACTTC,CASSPSQGSYEQYF,TRBD1,14,TRBJ2-7,TRBV27
TGCGCCAGCAGCTTAGGGACTAGCGGTTACCCCTACAATGAGCAGTTCTTC,CASSLGTSGYPYNEQFF,TRBD2,17,TRBJ2-1,TRBV5-1
TGTGCCAGCAGTCCTAGCGGGAGTAGAGATGAGCAGTTCTTC,CASSPSGSRDEQFF,TRBD2,14,TRBJ2-1,TRBV28
TGTGCCAGCTCACCGAGTTATAGCAATCAGCCCCAGCATTTT,CASSPSYSNQPQHF,.,14,TRBJ1-5,TRBV18
TGCGCCAGCAGGGGGGATATGCCGGGACAGGGGGCTCTCCCCTCCTACGAGCAGTACTTC,CASRGDMPGQGALPSYEQYF,TRBD1,20,TRBJ2-7,TRBV10-2
TGTGCCATCAGTGAGGGGCAGGGTGTCTATGGCTACACCTTC,CAISEGQGVYGYTF,.,14,TRBJ1-2,TRBV10-3
TGTGCCATCAGGGGTGACGGAGGTGAAAAACTGTTTTTT,CAIRGDGGEKLFF,.,13,TRBJ1-4,TRBV10-3
TGTGCCAGCAGCTTAAGACTAGCGGGAGGGGATGAGCAGTTCTTC,CASSLRLAGGDEQFF,TRBD2,15,TRBJ2-1,TRBV7-3